This T cell receptor beta chain was sequenced during a study of blood T cell repertoires in COVID-19. The CDR3 has 15 amino acids. CDR1 and CDR2 (germline): SGHTS, YDEGEE. V was clipped by 3 bases and J by 5 bases, with 16 bases between them. Sequenced by immunoSEQ multiplex PCR; TCRdb stores in-frame clones only, minus some. The sample shows fewer than 400,000 clones, about 90% of them seen only once. This TCR was recovered from a woman younger than 45 with COVID-19, enrolled during active disease. V usage is TRBV5-8 and J usage is TRBJ2-3; weak D call: TRBD2 (6 bases). The specimen sequenced was peripheral blood. The CDR3 DNA reads as TGTGCCAGCAGCTCCCTTGGGGGGAGTAGAGATACGCAGTATTTT. Translating gives CASSSLGGSRDTQYF.